A selection of T cell receptor beta chains follows, all from one sample in a study of metastatic and nonmetastatic thyroid tumors. TCRdb ran MiXCR on the PCR reads. Altogether under 20,000 clones are present, 34% being singletons, with the ten largest covering roughly a sixth. Material: tumor tissue. These TCRs come from a female donor with papillary thyroid cancer or a benign thyroid nodule (not recorded which). Some clones in this sample may be carry-over from other donors' samples. Both conserved end residues are trimmed from each CDR3. For some rows the clone size is stated as once, few or many, or as a class when expanded; others skip it.

>many|TRBV2|TRBJ1-6
ASSTGQSSYNSPLH
>few|TRBV6-1|TRBJ1-1
ASSLGAGRWTEAF
>NA|TRBV6-1|TRBJ2-1
ASSEGLEANEQF
>NA|TRBV11-3|TRBJ2-7
ASSSSGRGIVQY
>NA|TRBV11-2|TRBJ2-3
ASSLGGHPMDTQY
>NA|TRBV5-1|TRBJ2-3
ASSLSVKREADTQY
>NA|TRBV27|TRBJ2-3
ASSGLAGGRSQY
>many|TRBV7-8|TRBJ2-5
ASSPWTSGRETQY
>once|TRBV15|TRBJ2-1
ATSTYSHNEQF
>NA|TRBV6-5|TRBJ2-1
ASSSGLGGAENEQF
>NA|TRBV6-1|TRBJ1-5
ASKPRLGEQPQH
>many|TRBV6-1|TRBJ1-2
ASSGRQGWNGYT
>NA|TRBV6-1|TRBJ2-7
ASRTDRSSYEQY
>many|TRBV15|TRBJ1-4
ATSRGQGAGEKLF
>medium-sized|TRBV5-1|TRBJ2-1
ASSLQGLNNEQF
>NA|TRBV12-5|TRBJ2-1
ASGLVRGSGHNELF
>few|TRBV11-3|TRBJ2-7
ASSSGEGEQY
>few|TRBV12-3/TRBV12-4|TRBJ1-4
ASSLRGMGEKLF
>many|TRBV7-2|TRBJ2-3
ASSLRAGGPDTQY
>NA|TRBV5-1|TRBJ1-2
ASSLPDRGRGGYT
>medium-sized|TRBV9|TRBJ2-7
ASSVFPKGTSTYEQY
>NA|TRBV15|TRBJ2-1
ATSRDLFREQF
>medium-sized|TRBV2|TRBJ2-3
ASSGASGSRGDTQY
>medium-sized|TRBV13|TRBJ1-2
ASSDRSGQIYGYT
>NA|TRBV20-1|TRBJ2-2
SARNRERGGELF
>medium-sized|TRBV5-1|TRBJ1-4
ASRGRTGSEKLF
>NA|TRBV6-6|TRBJ1-5
ASSYSRAGTGNQPQH
>medium-sized|TRBV11-2|TRBJ2-2
ASSSFQGLNTGELF
>NA|TRBV27|TRBJ2-2
ASSYSSGGPTGELF
>many|TRBV5-4|TRBJ2-3
ASSKDRGTDTQY
>NA|TRBV3-1|TRBJ2-7
ASSYWTGLREQY
>NA|TRBV20-1|TRBJ2-7
SAQVSGQESNDQY
>NA|TRBV24-1|TRBJ2-3
ATSDSVGVSTDTQY
>medium-sized|TRBV6-1|TRBJ1-4
ASSEGIQQKLF
>NA|TRBV20-1|TRBJ1-1
SALKRGVGHTEAF
>NA|TRBV7-3|TRBJ1-1
ASSAIQNTEAF
>NA|TRBV19|TRBJ1-5
ASSIPGNLNRGPNQPQH
>NA|TRBV5-1|TRBJ2-1
ASSTQGASSYNEQF
>NA|TRBV20-1|TRBJ2-1
SAPILRNSYNEQL
>once|TRBV30|TRBJ1-6
AWIARTGSPLH
>few|TRBV24-1|TRBJ2-1
ATSDFRLAVNEQF
>NA|TRBV12-3/TRBV12-4|TRBJ2-2
ASRLTGGRTGELF
>medium-sized|TRBV12-3/TRBV12-4|TRBJ2-7
ASSEGNTYEQY
>NA|TRBV27|TRBJ2-7
ASSLSGGEQY
>NA|TRBV5-1|TRBJ2-1
ASSPSSLYNEQF
>many|TRBV20-1|TRBJ2-6
SAKGGANVLT
>NA|TRBV5-1|TRBJ1-6
ASKGDYNSPLH
>few|TRBV28|TRBJ2-7
ASSLGIAAYEQY
>NA|TRBV6-1|TRBJ1-6
ASSAGTGDNSPLH
>NA|TRBV6-5|TRBJ2-7
ASSRGFFYEQY
>NA|TRBV6-1|TRBJ1-2
ASSDSGLYGYT
>NA|TRBV5-1|TRBJ1-1
ASSPGQPDTEAF
>NA|TRBV5-5|TRBJ1-6
ASSSRRVGGSPLH
>NA|TRBV6-4|TRBJ2-2
ASRLGVGGPGELF
>medium-sized|TRBV6-1|TRBJ1-5
ASSKGTQPQH
>NA|TRBV2|TRBJ2-1
ASSITGGSTYNEQF
>medium-sized|TRBV27|TRBJ2-5
ASSPGGHLQETQY